This entry lists 21 T cell receptor beta chains sequenced from one sample in a study of radiation and T cells in renal cell carcinoma. Profiling relied on immunoSEQ multiplex PCR, and the TCRdb table lists in-frame clones only, not all of them. The table shows 90,000 to 95,000 clones, with roughly four fifths occurring only once. Time point indicated: baseline pretreatment blood. Treatment here: 15 Gy SBRT to primary tumor, nephrectomy 4 weeks later. The sequencing here drew on blood, taken from a patient whose treatment included radiotherapy and nephrectomy. These receptors were collected from a man aged 55 to 70 with renal cell carcinoma.

This chain connects TRBV19 to TRBJ2-3, with D unresolved. CDR3 length: 15 amino acids. In germline, CDR1 is LNHDA, CDR2 SQIVND (reference sequence). The ends were cut back, 0 bases at V and 4 bases at J, with 11 bases in the middle. The CDR3 nucleotides read TGTGCCAGTAGTATAGATTGGGGTAGGGCAGATACGCAGTATTTT. It translates to CASSIDWGRADTQYF.

This chain links TRBV5-1 with TRBJ2-1; 7 positions agree with TRBD2. Germline V lookup: CDR1 SGHRS, CDR2 YFSETQ. The CDR3 length is 18 residues. Trimming took 7 bases from V and 6 from J; bases not matched to a gene: 22. CDR3 DNA: TGCGCCAGCCGCACGGGGCAGGGAGGGACGCCCGGGAGCAATGAGCAGTTCTTC. Protein product: CASRTGQGGTPGSNEQFF.

This chain joins TRBV23-1 and TRBJ1-5; D remains ambiguous. TRBV23-1 is assigned to the ORF class and has an uncertain function. V lost 4 bases to trimming and J lost 12 bases, with 1 base between them. The CDR3 contains 8 residues. CDR3 coding DNA: TGCGCCAGCAGTCGCCAGCATTTT. Residues: CASSRQHF.

This clone was counted a single time. The chain links TRBV27 to TRBJ2-7; the match to TRBD2 covers 8 bases. The V gene end was trimmed by 5 bases and the J gene end by 6 bases; junction bases not matched to a gene: 12. CDR3 size: 15 residues. Germline lookup yields CDR1 MNHEY and CDR2 SMNVEV (reference sequence). This CDR3 is CASSLTPGGSSEQYF. The CDR3 nucleotides are TGTGCCAGCAGTCTAACCCCGGGAGGGTCGAGCGAGCAGTACTTC.

V and J are TRBV7-2 and TRBJ1-2; 8 bases align to TRBD1. CDR3 length equals 15 residues. The V segment lost 8 bases and the J segment 4 bases; nucleotides outside the gene matches: 12. The germline V gene encodes CDR1 SGHTA and CDR2 FQGNSA. CDR3 nucleotides: TGTGCCAGCGGCGATCAGGGGGCGCAATTCTATGGCTACACCTTC. Its protein product is CASGDQGAQFYGYTF.

The V call is TRBV11-2, the J call TRBJ2-1; D is unclear. The CDR3 totals 13 residues. Germline V lookup: CDR1 SGHAT, CDR2 FQNNGV. Trimming shortened V by 1 base and J by 9 bases, and 10 bases separated the two germline ends. The CDR3 sequence: CASSLGAGTEQFF. CDR3 nucleotide sequence: TGTGCCAGCAGCTTAGGGGCAGGCACTGAGCAGTTCTTC.

This CDR3 is CASQHTEAFF. CDR3 nucleotides: TGTGCCTCCCAGCACACTGAAGCTTTCTTT. This chain links TRBV28 with TRBJ1-1; D call uncertain. Germline-derived CDR1 and CDR2 are MDHEN and SYDVKM. CDR3 length: 10 amino acids. V gave up 11 bases and J gave up 3 bases, with 7 bases separating them.

This sequence joins TRBV2 and TRBJ2-7; D is possibly TRBD1 (7 bases). Germline CDR1 reads SNHLY; CDR2 reads FYNNEI. V was clipped by 11 bases and J by 2 bases, with 19 bases between them. This CDR3 comprises 14 residues. As DNA, the CDR3 is TGTGCCGATAGCCAGGGGGGAACGACCTACGAGCAGTACTTC. This encodes CADSQGGTTYEQYF.

The J gene is TRBJ1-2, the V gene TRBV6-6; 9 bases are a match to TRBD1. This CDR3 has 16 residues. Germline V CDR1 and CDR2: MNHNY, SVGAGI (reference sequence). Trimming took 0 bases from V and 6 from J; bases not matched to a gene: 8. This CDR3 is CASSYSGTGGVNGYTF. CDR3 sequence (DNA): TGTGCCAGCAGTTACTCGGGAACAGGGGGCGTTAATGGCTACACCTTC.

The sample holds a few counts of this clone. The chain links TRBV7-2 to TRBJ2-1; D is uncertain. CDR3 size: 15 residues. Germline V gives CDR1 SGHTA, CDR2 FQGNSA. The V and J ends lost 3 bases and 5 bases respectively, with 14 bases between them. CDR3 sequence reads: CASSLRRTADNEQFF. The CDR3 DNA follows: TGTGCCAGCAGCTTGAGGCGGACGGCAGACAATGAGCAGTTCTTC.

J is TRBJ2-1 and V is TRBV7-2; D remains unclear. This CDR3 is 15 amino acids long. CDR1 is SGHTA and CDR2 is FQGNSA in the germline V gene. Deletions cut 5 bases from V and 0 bases from J, with 11 bases between. CDR3 protein: CASSPDISSYNEQFF. In DNA, the CDR3 is TGTGCCAGCAGCCCAGACATTAGCTCCTACAATGAGCAGTTCTTC.

Here the CDR3 reads CASRRGFGYGYTF. CDR3 bases: TGTGCCAGCAGGAGGGGGTTTGGCTATGGCTACACCTTC. The rearrangement joins TRBV28 to TRBJ1-2, with D maybe TRBD1 (6 bases). The germline V gene has CDR1 MDHEN and CDR2 SYDVKM. The ends were cut back, 6 bases at V and 4 bases at J, with 12 bases in the middle. The CDR3 has 13 residues.

Only a few counts were recorded for this clone. The chain carries TRBV19 and TRBJ2-1; tentatively, D is TRBD1 or TRBD2 (5 bases each). The CDR3 runs 15 residues. Trimming cost V 5 bases and J 0 bases, with 11 bases left between them. CDR1 is LNHDA, CDR2 SQIVND, per germline (reference sequence). CDR3: CASSGERGSYNEQFF. DNA of the CDR3: TGTGCCAGTAGTGGGGAGAGGGGCTCCTACAATGAGCAGTTCTTC.

The rearrangement uses TRBV29-1 and TRBJ2-3; no definite D call. Germline CDR1 is SQVTM and CDR2 is ANQGSEA. The length of the CDR3 is 15 residues. V shed 6 bases and J shed 3 bases, with 19 bases lying between them. The CDR3 protein is CSVDTVGLRTDTQYF. Written as DNA, the CDR3 is TGCAGCGTCGATACCGTCGGGTTGAGGACAGATACGCAGTATTTT.

With respect to this clone: At one boundary the junction diverges from the germline segment, which might be a read error. V gene TRBV29-1 combines with J gene TRBJ2-3; 9 bases align to TRBD2. Germline values: CDR1 SQVTM, CDR2 ANQGSEA. The CDR3 sequence is 14 residues long. CDR3 bases: TGCAGCGCTGAAGCGGGAGGTGGTACAGATACGCAGTATTTT. Amino acids: CSAEAGGGTDTQYF.

The chain uses TRBV10-3 and TRBJ1-3; 8 bases fit TRBD1. With 8 bases clipped from V and 8 bases from J, the junction kept 8 bases outside the gene matches. The germline gives CDR1 ENHRY, CDR2 SYGVKD. The CDR3 totals 13 residues. The CDR3 nucleotides read TGTGCCATCCTGGGACAGGTTGGGGACACCATATATTTT. It specifies CAILGQVGDTIYF.

This chain uses TRBV29-1 with TRBJ2-5; D might be TRBD1 (6 bases). Trimming pared 4 bases from V and 11 bases from J, leaving 29 bases between. The CDR3 totals 16 residues. Germline V lookup: CDR1 SQVTM, CDR2 ANQGSEA. For the CDR3, the DNA is TGCAGCGTTGTGGCCCGATCCTGGGACAACAGGCATGAGCAGTACTTC. Protein sequence: CSVVARSWDNRHEQYF. Full variable domain (outside the CDR3, taken from reference TRBV29-1 and TRBJ2-5): SAVISQKPSRDICQRGTSLTIQCQVDSQVTMMFWYRQQPGQSLTLIATANQGSEATYESGFVIDKFPISRPNLTFSTLTVSNMSPEDSSIYLCSVVARSWDNRHEQYFGPGTRLLVL.

The rearrangement links TRBV5-1 to TRBJ1-1; D remains ambiguous. The germline V gene encodes CDR1 SGHRS and CDR2 YFSETQ. The germline V and J ends were trimmed by 4 bases and 1 base, with 8 bases remaining between them. The CDR3 loop spans 13 amino acids. For the CDR3, the DNA is TGCGCCAGCAGCCCCGGACCGAACACTGAAGCTTTCTTT. Its protein product is CASSPGPNTEAFF.

V and J are TRBV2 and TRBJ1-2; unclear D gene. The CDR3 runs to 17 residues. CDR1 and CDR2 (germline): SNHLY, FYNNEI. V gave up 6 bases and J gave up 4 bases, with 24 bases separating them. CDR3 region: CASRLDLAANGFYGYTF. As DNA, the CDR3 is TGTGCCAGCAGGCTTGACCTTGCTGCGAATGGATTCTATGGCTACACCTTC.

The chain carries TRBV19 and TRBJ2-5, with D maybe TRBD1 (5 bases). Germline assignment: CDR1 LNHDA and CDR2 SQIVND (reference sequence). V gave up 2 bases and J gave up 2 bases, with 6 bases separating them. CDR3 size: 13 residues. CDR3 sequence (DNA): TGTGCCAGTAGTATATCAGGGCAAGAGACCCAGTACTTC. Encoded protein: CASSISGQETQYF.

The V gene is TRBV18, the J gene TRBJ2-2; D is possibly TRBD1 or TRBD2 (5 bases each). Germline CDR1 and CDR2: KGHSH and LQKENI. Between the trimmed V and J ends, which lost 3 bases and 7 bases, there was a span of 9 bases. CDR3 size: 13 residues. CDR3 residues: CASSPGAVGELFF. CDR3 nucleotide sequence: TGTGCCAGCTCACCCGGGGCCGTCGGGGAGCTGTTTTTT.